This paragraph reports one TCR beta chain. Antigen unknown. The sample comes from a study of T-cell memory formation after mild COVID-19. Study-wide findings and caveats: Clones contracting over day 15 to 85 were CD4/CD8 balanced, with later expanders leaning CD4+. Contracting CD4+ clones were located mainly in CM and EM, and CD8+ clones in EMRA.

TCRalpha and TCRbeta libraries used 5'RACE with constant-segment primers and UMIs. Using its own MiXCR run on the 5' RACE reads, TCRdb lists one record per CDR3 protein. This table holds roughly 500,000 distinct CDR3 sequences, around 21% found once. The CDR3 is 15 amino acids. Germline CDR1 SGHRS, CDR2 YFSETQ. The V end was cut by 0 bases, the J end by 5 bases, with 14 bases between. V is TRBV5-1 and J is TRBJ2-5; D is perhaps TRBD2 (5 bases). Sequenced material: PBMCs or a T cell subset sorted from them (not recorded which). The clonotype was recovered from an adult woman who had mild COVID-19 (a few samples of this study predate the infection). Cell type and time point are not known. The DNA of the CDR3 is TGCGCCAGCAGCTTGGCGGCGGGCTCCGGGGAGACCCAGTACTTC. Its protein product is CASSLAAGSGETQYF.